These 10 T cell receptor beta chains were all obtained from the same sample, sequenced in a study of blood T cells in healthy people across ages. A second PCR, run for roughly 7 to 11 cycles, used a sample-barcoded 5' primer plus a J-beta primer mix. TCRdb re-analysed the 5' RACE reads in MiXCR, keeping a single row per CDR3 protein. The data show 1.5 million to 2 million distinct CDR3 sequences, just under 50% seen once. The sequenced sample was blood. The source is a woman aged 40 to 50 in good health.

The chain combines TRBV7-8 with TRBJ2-3; 8 bases match TRBD2. CDR3 length: 17 amino acids. The V segment lost 4 bases and the J segment 0 bases; nucleotides outside the gene matches: 9. Looked up from germline, CDR1 is SGHVS and CDR2 is FQNEAQ. The CDR3 is CASSSPGGPASTDTQYF. CDR3 coding DNA: TGTGCCAGCAGCTCGCCGGGGGGGCCGGCAAGCACAGATACGCAGTATTTT.

This clonotype was picked up a small number of times. The V gene is TRBV4-2, the J gene TRBJ1-2; TRBD1 is a possible D gene (5 bases). Germline values: CDR1 LGHNA, CDR2 YNFKEQ. This CDR3 region has 14 residues. V lost 8 bases, J lost 1 base, and 14 bases lay in between. CDR3 coding DNA: TGTGCCAGCGGAGTAGGGGACCTTAACTATGGCTACACCTTC. Amino acids: CASGVGDLNYGYTF.

This clonotype was picked up a small number of times. This chain uses TRBV28 with TRBJ2-3; D gene uncertain. The CDR3 length is 12 residues. Germline V gene data show CDR1 as MDHEN and CDR2 as SYDVKM. With 5 bases removed from V and 6 bases from J, the gap between germline ends came to 9 bases. CDR3 residues: CASSTPADTQYF. As DNA, the CDR3 is TGTGCCAGCAGTACCCCCGCGGATACGCAGTATTTT.

This clonotype was counted a single time. The J gene is TRBJ2-5, the V gene TRBV4-3; D not certain. The germline CDR1 and CDR2 sequences are LGHNA and YSLEER. This CDR3 is 15 amino acids long. V was pared by 0 bases and J by 2 bases, with 10 bases between. The CDR3 DNA reads as TGCGCCAGCAGCCAAGAGGTGACTCTACAAGAGACCCAGTACTTC. Translated, it gives CASSQEVTLQETQYF.

This sequence joins TRBV5-4 and TRBJ2-6; 10 nucleotides agree with TRBD1. Germline V gene data show CDR1 as SGHNT and CDR2 as YYREEE (reference sequence). V was clipped by 0 bases and J by 4 bases; unmatched bases: 4. CDR3 length equals 17 residues. The CDR3 bases are TGTGCCAGCAGCTTGGGGGACAGGGGTAAAGGGGCCAACGTCCTGACTTTC. It codes for CASSLGDRGKGANVLTF.

V usage is TRBV5-1 and J usage is TRBJ2-1; TRBD2 aligns across 8 bases. Germline CDR1 and CDR2: SGHRS and YFSETQ. Trimming cost V 1 base and J 6 bases; bases outside gene matches: 6. This CDR3 comprises 15 residues. The CDR3 here is CASSLQAGAPNEQFF. In nucleotides, the CDR3 is TGCGCCAGCAGCTTGCAAGCGGGGGCCCCCAATGAGCAGTTCTTC.

This clonotype turned up a few times. The gene calls are TRBV6-2 or TRBV6-3 and TRBJ2-1; 12 bases align to TRBD2. This CDR3 comprises 15 residues. The V gene's germline CDR1 is MNHEY and CDR2 SVGEGT. Trimming cost V 4 bases and J 8 bases; bases outside gene matches: 6. CDR3 residues: CASSSLTSGGYEQFF. The CDR3 bases are TGTGCCAGCAGTTCACTGACTAGCGGGGGCTATGAGCAGTTCTTC.

This clonotype was counted between two and nine times. The V gene is TRBV7-2, the J gene TRBJ2-3, with 13 bases identical to TRBD2. The CDR3 contains 17 residues. With 5 bases clipped from V and 1 base from J, the junction kept 6 bases outside the gene matches. The germline gives CDR1 SGHTA, CDR2 FQGNSA. CDR3 residues: CASSLGLAGAGTDTQYF. The CDR3 DNA follows: TGTGCCAGCAGCCTTGGACTAGCGGGGGCCGGCACAGATACGCAGTATTTT.

The rearrangement uses TRBV7-8 and TRBJ1-1; D might be TRBD1 (6 bases). The CDR3 covers 15 residues. Germline CDR1 and CDR2: SGHVS and FQNEAQ. The V gene lost 8 bases and the J gene lost 1 base, with 17 bases spanning the gap. CDR3 DNA: TGTGCCAGCCGCCTTAGGGGGGTTGGGAACACTGAAGCTTTCTTT. It is translated as CASRLRGVGNTEAFF.

V gene TRBV4-3 combines with J gene TRBJ2-3; D unresolved. Germline values: CDR1 LGHNA, CDR2 YSLEER. V was shortened by 0 bases and J by 1 base, with 11 bases between the two germline ends. The CDR3 totals 16 residues. The CDR3 loop is CASSQDLGLRTDTQYF. The CDR3 DNA follows: TGCGCCAGCAGCCAAGATTTGGGCCTACGCACAGATACGCAGTATTTT.